These T cell receptor beta chains were read from a single sample in a study of cytomegalovirus exposure and HLA in healthy donors. Using immunoSEQ multiplex PCR, the repertoire was profiled, and TCRdb retains in-frame clones only, with some absent. The sample records fewer than 200,000 clones, 9.5% being singletons. The specimen sequenced was PBMCs. These receptors were taken from a woman in her twenties or thirties in good health and CMV-seropositive. Each CDR3 is given with its conserved first and last residue. Fields, in order: V gene, D gene, J gene, clone size, CDR3 length, CDR3 protein, CDR3 DNA. D genes are given only for firm matches. Clone sizes are given selectively: once, few, many, or a class where the clone is expanded.

TRBV30	.	TRBJ1-2	few	12	CAYSRADIVYTF	TGTGCCTACTCAAGGGCGGACATCGTCTACACCTTC
TRBV25-1	.	TRBJ2-4	.	17	CASSGTFGTPYKNIQYF	TGTGCCAGCAGTGGGACCTTTGGGACACCTTATAAAAACATTCAGTACTTC
TRBV18	TRBD2	TRBJ2-5	.	15	CASSPTSGAQETQYF	TGTGCCAGCTCACCGACTAGCGGAGCCCAAGAGACCCAGTACTTC
TRBV19	.	TRBJ1-1	.	11	CASSRGTEAFF	TGTGCCAGTAGCAGGGGCACTGAAGCTTTCTTT
TRBV5-4	TRBD1	TRBJ2-7	few	15	CASSSAGTAIVEQYF	TGTGCCAGCAGCTCGGCCGGGACAGCCATCGTGGAGCAGTACTTC
TRBV2	TRBD2	TRBJ2-7	.	17	CASSEFLTSGETYEQYF	TGTGCCAGCAGTGAATTCCTAACTAGCGGGGAAACCTACGAGCAGTACTTC
TRBV28	.	TRBJ2-7	.	12	CASSPRSYEQYF	TGTGCCAGCAGTCCGCGTTCCTACGAGCAGTACTTC
TRBV7-6	.	TRBJ2-1	.	13	CASSLGAGDEQFF	TGTGCCAGCAGCTTAGGGGCAGGGGATGAGCAGTTCTTC
TRBV2	.	TRBJ1-2	.	13	CASSAPTGPRYTF	TGTGCCAGCAGTGCTCCAACAGGGCCGCGCTACACCTTC
TRBV9	TRBD2	TRBJ2-2	few	14	CASSLGGETGELFF	TGTGCCAGCAGCCTCGGGGGGGAAACCGGGGAGCTGTTTTTT
TRBV7-9	TRBD1	TRBJ2-7	.	14	CASSHRDRSYEQYF	TGTGCCAGCAGCCACCGGGACAGGTCCTACGAGCAGTACTTC